What follows are 10 T cell receptor beta chains derived from one specimen sequenced in a study of chemoradiotherapy in HPV16-positive cancers. Assay used: immunoSEQ multiplex PCR; TCRdb lists only in-frame clones, some missing. The sample consists of tens of thousands of clones, roughly 92% of them appearing once. The sample was blood, taken from a patient who underwent chemoradiotherapy. Source of these receptors: a human donor with HPV-associated anogenital cancer.

CDR3 loop: CASQGNTEAFF. The CDR3 coding sequence is TGTGCCAGCCAGGGGAACACTGAAGCTTTCTTT. The V gene is TRBV6-5, the J gene TRBJ1-1; a weak D match, TRBD1 (5 bases). V was clipped by 8 bases and J by 1 base, with 5 bases between them. This CDR3 has 11 amino acids. The germline V gene encodes CDR1 MNHEY and CDR2 SVGAGI.

This sequence joins TRBV2 and TRBJ2-3, with TRBD1 matching 9 bases. The CDR3 has 14 residues. Germline CDR1 and CDR2: SNHLY and FYNNEI. The V gene end was trimmed by 8 bases and the J gene end by 0 bases; junction bases not matched to a gene: 3. CDR3: CASGQGSSTDTQYF. CDR3 sequence (DNA): TGTGCCAGCGGACAGGGGTCAAGCACAGATACGCAGTATTTT.

This clone came up a few times. The J gene is TRBJ1-2, the V gene TRBV11-2; 8 bases align to TRBD1. V shed 7 bases, J shed 4 bases, and the junction held 8 bases outside the gene matches. The CDR3 totals 14 residues. Germline-derived CDR1 and CDR2 are SGHAT and FQNNGV. The CDR3 here is CASMEAGQGYGYTF. The CDR3 DNA sequence: TGTGCCAGCATGGAGGCCGGACAGGGCTATGGCTACACCTTC. Full variable domain (missing parts from reference TRBV11-2 and TRBJ1-2): EAGVAQSPRYKIIEKRQSVAFWCNPISGHATLYWYQQILGQGPKLLIQFQNNGVVDDSQLPKDRFSAERLKGVDSTLKIQPAKLEDSAVYLCASMEAGQGYGYTFGSGTRLTVV.

This clone was detected once. This chain uses TRBV10-3 with TRBJ1-2, with 7 bases matching TRBD1. Trimming removed 0 bases from V and 4 bases from J; junction bases left unmatched: 5. This CDR3 has 15 residues. Looked up from germline, CDR1 is ENHRY and CDR2 is SYGVKD. This chain's CDR3 is CAISESPRDSYGYTF. The CDR3 region has the DNA TGTGCCATCAGTGAGTCGCCCCGGGACAGCTATGGCTACACCTTC.

The genes are TRBV5-1 and TRBJ2-2; 11 nucleotides match TRBD2. Per germline, CDR1 SGHRS and CDR2 YFSETQ. The CDR3 covers 15 residues. Unmatched junction bases numbered 4, after V lost 7 bases and J lost 2 bases. The DNA of the CDR3 is TGCGCCAGCGTCGGGACTAGCGGCAACACCGGGGAGCTGTTTTTT. Its translation: CASVGTSGNTGELFF.

The chain recombines TRBV11-2 with TRBJ1-2, with no clear D. The V gene's germline CDR1 is SGHAT and CDR2 FQNNGV. V lost 0 bases, J lost 4 bases, and 12 bases lay in between. The CDR3 extends over 15 amino acids. CDR3 nucleotides: TGTGCCAGCAGCTTAGAAGTGGGAGTGCCCTATGGCTACACCTTC. Residues: CASSLEVGVPYGYTF.

This clone was seen a single time. CDR3 coding DNA: TGTGCCAGCAGTTACGAAGTTAGTCTGAGCACAGATACGCAGTATTTT. It is translated as CASSYEVSLSTDTQYF. The chain couples TRBV6-5 to TRBJ2-3; D gene unclear. V lost 2 bases and J 0 bases, leaving 12 bases between the germline ends. CDR3 length: 16 amino acids. The V gene's germline CDR1 is MNHEY and CDR2 SVGAGI.

The chain combines TRBV10-3 with TRBJ1-2; 7 nucleotides match TRBD1. Trimming removed 9 bases from V and 8 bases from J; junction bases left unmatched: 12. CDR1 ENHRY and CDR2 SYGVKD come from the germline V gene. The CDR3 covers 13 residues. This CDR3 reads CAIPRDSGLGYTF. CDR3 bases: TGTGCCATTCCCCGGGACAGTGGGCTCGGCTACACCTTC.

The genes are TRBV10-3 and TRBJ2-3; TRBD2 aligns across 13 bases. The CDR3 is 17 amino acids. Losses at the gene ends were 7 bases for V and 1 base for J; bases not matched to a gene: 8. CDR1 and CDR2 from the germline V gene are ENHRY and SYGVKD. The CDR3 sequence is CAINSGLAGLGTDTQYF. The CDR3 nucleotides read TGTGCCATCAATTCGGGACTAGCGGGGCTGGGCACAGATACGCAGTATTTT.

This sequence joins TRBV9 and TRBJ2-2; weak D call: TRBD2 (5 bases). V was shortened by 5 bases and J by 0 bases, with 17 bases between the two germline ends. Germline V gives CDR1 SGDLS, CDR2 YYNGEE. This CDR3 has 17 residues. This CDR3 reads CASRGSSTDSNTGELFF. DNA for the CDR3: TGTGCCAGCAGAGGCTCCTCGACGGACTCGAACACCGGGGAGCTGTTTTTT.